The present T cell receptor beta chain was sequenced within a study of T cell responses to AZD1222 COVID-19 vaccine. Germline V lookup: CDR1 SEHNR, CDR2 FQNEAQ (reference sequence). This CDR3 has 13 amino acids. The ends were cut back, 5 bases at V and 6 bases at J, with 14 bases in the middle. The data were produced by immunoSEQ multiplex PCR, yet TCRdb's version contains in-frame clones alone and is incomplete. The sample holds around 88,000 clones; 86% are singletons and the top ten take approximately 7%. The starting material was peripheral blood, obtained on day 0 of AZD1222 vaccination. The receptor comes from an adult in good health. V is TRBV7-9 and J is TRBJ2-7, with D perhaps TRBD1 (6 bases). The CDR3 bases are TGTGCCAGCAGCCGGGGACACGGGGTCGAGCAGTACTTC. It codes for CASSRGHGVEQYF.